This T cell receptor (beta chain) was sequenced for a study of cytomegalovirus exposure and HLA in healthy donors. Study conclusions and caveats: Some V segments could not be told apart, so they were left out, TRBV6-2 and TRBV6-3 among them. Links to common viral pathogens appeared, in a later analysis, for several of the most significant clusters. TCR association rates varied by HLA locus in a later analysis, with DRB1 highest and HLA-C lowest.

The V gene's germline CDR1 is MNHEY and CDR2 SVGAGI. V lost 2 bases to trimming and J lost 9 bases; unmatched junction nucleotides: 4. CDR3 length equals 14 residues. With regard to this clone: What it binds is unknown.

Vbeta (60) and Jbeta (13) primers were used in the PCR. The protocol was immunoSEQ multiplex PCR, while the TCRdb copy is restricted to in-frame clones and leaves out a portion. This sample has about 130,000 clones, with about 85% found just once. The receptor's source is a boy younger than 18 in good health and CMV-seronegative. The chain has TRBV6-5 and TRBJ2-1; 10 bases map to TRBD2. Sequenced sample: PBMCs. The CDR3 reads CASSYSGGAGEQFF. The CDR3 bases are TGTGCCAGCAGTTACAGCGGGGGGGCGGGTGAGCAGTTCTTC.